This record looks at one T cell receptor beta chain sequence and its context. Its antigen is not known. CDR3 length: 15 residues. Germline V gives CDR1 MDHEN, CDR2 SYDVKM. V was clipped by 7 bases and J by 6 bases; unmatched bases: 9. This sample stems from a study of identifying expanded T cells in peripheral blood. Study-wide points: Approximately two-week clone count variance significantly increased as total template count grew. Technical replicates showed around 1.1 changed clones; two weeks roughly 15; four weeks 19.

The assay was immunoSEQ multiplex PCR, and TCRdb's table has in-frame clones only and misses some. Here the sample spans tens of thousands of clones, about four fifths being singletons. During the collection period, no donor immune events like infections were recorded. The origin of this receptor is a person aged 18 to 70 in good health. The sample taken for sequencing was blood. V and J are TRBV28 and TRBJ2-1; 10 nucleotides match TRBD2. This chain's CDR3 is CASTLGLAKSNEQFF. DNA for the CDR3: TGTGCCAGCACCCTGGGACTAGCGAAAAGCAATGAGCAGTTCTTC.